The rows below give T cell receptor beta chains drawn from one sample of a study of cytomegalovirus exposure and HLA in healthy donors. Assay used: immunoSEQ multiplex PCR; TCRdb lists only in-frame clones, some missing. The sample records some 140,000 clones, 76% being singletons. Material for sequencing was PBMCs. The source is a female donor in good health and CMV-seropositive. Both conserved end residues are part of each CDR3. Each record gives: clone size, J gene, D gene, V gene, CDR3 protein, CDR3 DNA. A D gene is named only where the DNA matches it firmly. The size field is filled for only some rows; it gives once, few, many or a size class.

abundance: once; j_gene: TRBJ2-2; d_gene: TRBD2; v_gene: TRBV30; CDR3aa: CAWSRLAGLTGELFF; CDR3nt: TGTGCCTGGAGTCGACTAGCGGGGTTAACCGGGGAGCTGTTTTTT
abundance: NA; j_gene: TRBJ2-3; d_gene: TRBD1; v_gene: TRBV2; CDR3aa: CASMGPATGGKSTDTQYF; CDR3nt: TGTGCCAGCATGGGGCCCGCTACAGGGGGAAAAAGCACAGATACGCAGTATTTT
abundance: once; j_gene: TRBJ1-3; d_gene: NA; v_gene: TRBV11-2; CDR3aa: CASSHFRNTIYF; CDR3nt: TGTGCCAGCAGCCATTTCCGAAACACCATATATTTT
abundance: few; j_gene: TRBJ1-4; d_gene: TRBD1; v_gene: TRBV5-4; CDR3aa: CASSAGQDEKLFF; CDR3nt: TGTGCCAGCAGCGCGGGACAGGATGAAAAACTGTTTTTT
abundance: NA; j_gene: TRBJ2-6; d_gene: TRBD1; v_gene: TRBV28; CDR3aa: CASITGGASGANVLTF; CDR3nt: TGTGCCAGCATCACAGGGGGCGCGTCTGGGGCCAACGTCCTGACTTTC
abundance: few; j_gene: TRBJ2-3; d_gene: TRBD2; v_gene: TRBV28; CDR3aa: CASSLAGLVTDTQYF; CDR3nt: TGTGCCAGCAGTTTAGCGGGACTAGTCACAGATACGCAGTATTTT
abundance: NA; j_gene: TRBJ1-6; d_gene: NA; v_gene: TRBV4-2; CDR3aa: CASSQDKGKSYNSPLHF; CDR3nt: TGTGCCAGCAGCCAAGATAAGGGGAAGTCCTATAATTCACCCCTCCACTTT
abundance: NA; j_gene: TRBJ2-5; d_gene: NA; v_gene: TRBV6-1; CDR3aa: CASSEFRRRKETQYF; CDR3nt: TGTGCCAGCAGTGAATTCCGGCGGAGAAAAGAGACCCAGTACTTC
abundance: NA; j_gene: TRBJ1-2; d_gene: TRBD1; v_gene: TRBV5-4; CDR3aa: CASSFRQPGTANYGYTF; CDR3nt: TGTGCCAGCAGCTTCCGACAACCCGGGACAGCTAACTATGGCTACACCTTC
abundance: few; j_gene: TRBJ2-1; d_gene: TRBD1; v_gene: TRBV5-1; CDR3aa: CASSSNTQVGGHEQFF; CDR3nt: TGCGCCAGCAGCTCCAACACCCAGGTAGGGGGCCATGAGCAGTTCTTC
abundance: NA; j_gene: TRBJ2-7; d_gene: TRBD2; v_gene: TRBV15; CDR3aa: CATSRDTGTSSYEQYF; CDR3nt: TGTGCCACCAGCAGAGATACAGGGACTAGCTCCTACGAGCAGTACTTC
abundance: NA; j_gene: TRBJ2-7; d_gene: NA; v_gene: TRBV19; CDR3aa: CASSTPGDHEQYF; CDR3nt: TGTGCCAGTAGTACACCAGGTGACCACGAGCAGTACTTC
abundance: NA; j_gene: TRBJ2-2; d_gene: NA; v_gene: TRBV16; CDR3aa: CATLAGWNTGELFF; CDR3nt: TGTGCCACCCTCGCGGGATGGAACACCGGGGAGCTGTTTTTT
abundance: NA; j_gene: TRBJ1-6; d_gene: TRBD1; v_gene: TRBV28; CDR3aa: CASSLRTGAGNSPLHF; CDR3nt: TGTGCCAGCAGCCTAAGGACAGGGGCGGGTAATTCACCCCTCCACTTT
abundance: NA; j_gene: TRBJ1-3; d_gene: NA; v_gene: TRBV5-1; CDR3aa: CASSLAVSGNTIYF; CDR3nt: TGCGCCAGCAGCTTGGCGGTCTCTGGAAACACCATATATTTT
abundance: NA; j_gene: TRBJ2-1; d_gene: NA; v_gene: TRBV25-1; CDR3aa: CASNTGWGVSEQFF; CDR3nt: TGTGCCAGCAACACGGGGTGGGGGGTCAGTGAGCAGTTCTTC
abundance: NA; j_gene: TRBJ2-7; d_gene: NA; v_gene: TRBV5-1; CDR3aa: CASSLDIQGNEQYF; CDR3nt: TGCGCCAGCAGCTTAGATATCCAGGGTAACGAGCAGTACTTC
abundance: NA; j_gene: TRBJ2-5; d_gene: TRBD2; v_gene: TRBV6-1; CDR3aa: CASSDSGEETQYF; CDR3nt: TGTGCCAGCAGTGATAGCGGGGAAGAGACCCAGTACTTC
abundance: few; j_gene: TRBJ2-5; d_gene: TRBD2; v_gene: TRBV5-4; CDR3aa: CASSRGGRGLLETQYF; CDR3nt: TGTGCCAGCAGCCGGGGGGGCAGGGGTCTGTTAGAGACCCAGTACTTC
abundance: NA; j_gene: TRBJ1-4; d_gene: TRBD1; v_gene: TRBV25-1; CDR3aa: CASSERLGTGGDNEKLFF; CDR3nt: TGTGCCAGCAGTGAGAGGCTAGGGACAGGGGGTGATAATGAAAAACTGTTTTTT
abundance: NA; j_gene: TRBJ1-2; d_gene: NA; v_gene: TRBV6-1; CDR3aa: CASSDFYGYTF; CDR3nt: TGTGCCAGCAGTGACTTCTATGGCTACACCTTC
abundance: NA; j_gene: TRBJ1-5; d_gene: NA; v_gene: TRBV2; CDR3aa: CASSEASTGNQPQHF; CDR3nt: TGTGCCAGCAGTGAAGCGAGCACAGGGAATCAGCCCCAGCATTTT
abundance: once; j_gene: TRBJ1-5; d_gene: NA; v_gene: TRBV2; CDR3aa: CASSDTSGGGNQPQHF; CDR3nt: TGTGCCAGCAGTGATACGTCGGGGGGAGGGAATCAGCCCCAGCATTTT
abundance: once; j_gene: TRBJ1-1; d_gene: NA; v_gene: TRBV6-6; CDR3aa: CASSYFPGGRDTEAFF; CDR3nt: TGTGCCAGCAGTTACTTTCCGGGGGGCAGGGACACTGAAGCTTTCTTT
abundance: NA; j_gene: TRBJ1-5; d_gene: NA; v_gene: TRBV21-1; CDR3aa: CASASTGLRFNQPQHF; CDR3nt: TGTGCCAGCGCCTCGACAGGATTGCGATTCAATCAGCCCCAGCATTTT
abundance: NA; j_gene: TRBJ1-4; d_gene: NA; v_gene: TRBV5-1; CDR3aa: CASSLGGSTNEKLFF; CDR3nt: TGCGCCAGCAGCTTGGGGGGCTCAACTAATGAAAAACTGTTTTTT
abundance: once; j_gene: TRBJ2-1; d_gene: TRBD2; v_gene: TRBV10-3; CDR3aa: CAISDPSGGYNEQFF; CDR3nt: TGTGCCATCAGTGACCCTAGCGGGGGTTACAATGAGCAGTTCTTC
abundance: few; j_gene: TRBJ1-1; d_gene: NA; v_gene: TRBV28; CDR3aa: CASRSGLEVEAFF; CDR3nt: TGTGCCAGCAGGTCGGGGTTGGAGGTTGAAGCTTTCTTT
abundance: NA; j_gene: TRBJ1-4; d_gene: TRBD1; v_gene: TRBV7-8; CDR3aa: CASSFETGRNEKLFF; CDR3nt: TGTGCCAGCAGCTTCGAGACAGGGCGCAATGAAAAACTGTTTTTT
abundance: NA; j_gene: TRBJ2-7; d_gene: TRBD1; v_gene: TRBV5-1; CDR3aa: CASSLGGTGGYEQYF; CDR3nt: TGCGCCAGCAGCTTGGGGGGGACAGGGGGCTACGAGCAGTACTTC
abundance: NA; j_gene: TRBJ2-5; d_gene: NA; v_gene: TRBV9; CDR3aa: CASSEAGTPQETQYF; CDR3nt: TGTGCCAGCAGCGAAGCCGGGACACCACAAGAGACCCAGTACTTC
abundance: few; j_gene: TRBJ1-2; d_gene: NA; v_gene: TRBV6-5; CDR3aa: CASSYSGGNNYGYTF; CDR3nt: TGTGCCAGCAGTTACTCGGGGGGGAACAACTATGGCTACACCTTC
abundance: NA; j_gene: TRBJ2-5; d_gene: NA; v_gene: TRBV5-1; CDR3aa: CASSGGTAQETQYF; CDR3nt: TGCGCCAGCAGCGGAGGGACGGCCCAAGAGACCCAGTACTTC
abundance: once; j_gene: TRBJ1-5; d_gene: NA; v_gene: TRBV7-9; CDR3aa: CASSFASGRGGNQPQHF; CDR3nt: TGTGCCAGCAGTTTTGCAAGCGGCCGAGGTGGCAATCAGCCCCAGCATTTT
abundance: NA; j_gene: TRBJ2-5; d_gene: TRBD1; v_gene: TRBV5-1; CDR3aa: CASSEPGTARGETQYF; CDR3nt: TGCGCCAGCAGCGAACCCGGGACAGCCAGGGGAGAGACCCAGTACTTC
abundance: NA; j_gene: TRBJ1-2; d_gene: TRBD1; v_gene: TRBV4-1; CDR3aa: CASSQDGTGYDGYTF; CDR3nt: TGCGCCAGCAGCCAAGATGGGACAGGGTACGATGGCTACACCTTC
abundance: once; j_gene: TRBJ1-3; d_gene: NA; v_gene: TRBV28; CDR3aa: CASSRRGSSGNTIYF; CDR3nt: TGTGCCAGCAGTCGGCGGGGGAGCTCTGGAAACACCATATATTTT
abundance: NA; j_gene: TRBJ2-7; d_gene: NA; v_gene: TRBV19; CDR3aa: CASSTSGFREQYF; CDR3nt: TGTGCCAGTAGTACATCAGGGTTTCGCGAGCAGTACTTC
abundance: NA; j_gene: TRBJ2-7; d_gene: TRBD1; v_gene: TRBV10-3; CDR3aa: CAISESETGDEQYF; CDR3nt: TGTGCCATCAGTGAGTCGGAGACAGGGGACGAGCAGTACTTC
abundance: once; j_gene: TRBJ1-3; d_gene: TRBD1; v_gene: TRBV5-8; CDR3aa: CASSFDRGSGNTIYF; CDR3nt: TGTGCCAGCAGCTTCGACAGGGGCTCTGGAAACACCATATATTTT
abundance: few; j_gene: TRBJ2-2; d_gene: NA; v_gene: TRBV18; CDR3aa: CASSPPAETGELFF; CDR3nt: TGTGCCAGCTCACCACCCGCAGAAACCGGGGAGCTGTTTTTT